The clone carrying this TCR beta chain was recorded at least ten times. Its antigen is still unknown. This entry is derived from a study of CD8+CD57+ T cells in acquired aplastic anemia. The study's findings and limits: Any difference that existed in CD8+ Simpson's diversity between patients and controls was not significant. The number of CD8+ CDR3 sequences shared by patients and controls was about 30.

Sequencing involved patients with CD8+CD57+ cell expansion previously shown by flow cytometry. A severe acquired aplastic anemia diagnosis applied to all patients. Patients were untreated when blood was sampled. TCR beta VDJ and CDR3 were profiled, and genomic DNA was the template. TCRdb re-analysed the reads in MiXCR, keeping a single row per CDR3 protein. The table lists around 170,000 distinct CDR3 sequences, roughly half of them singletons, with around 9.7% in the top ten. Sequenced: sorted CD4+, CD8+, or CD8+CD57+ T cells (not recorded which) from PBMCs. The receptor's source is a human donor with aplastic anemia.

The CDR3 coding sequence is TGTGCCAGCAGTAGCCGGGACCTTCAGCCCCAGCATTTT. The encoded protein is CASSSRDLQPQHF. This sequence joins TRBV12-3 or TRBV12-4 and TRBJ1-5; D possibly corresponds to TRBD1 (5 bases). CDR3 length: 13 residues. V was shortened by 5 bases and J by 6 bases, with 11 bases between the two germline ends.